This T cell receptor beta chain was identified in a study of blood T cell repertoires in COVID-19. On the study more broadly: The United States, Italy and Spain supplied acute and convalescent COVID-19 samples.

The CDR3 consists of 15 residues. Germline lookup yields CDR1 MNHEY and CDR2 SMNVEV (reference sequence). The junction had 8 bases not matched to a gene; V was cut back by 7 bases and J by 2 bases. Sequenced by immunoSEQ multiplex PCR; TCRdb stores in-frame clones only, minus some. The table records tens of thousands of clones, about 87% of them present only once. The TCR was taken from a man aged 50 to 59 with active COVID-19. The sequenced material came from peripheral blood. This sequence joins TRBV27 and TRBJ2-1, with 7 positions matching TRBD1. CDR3 DNA sequence: TGTGCCAGCATTAAAAACAGGGGCCCCTACAATGAGCAGTTCTTC. Amino acid sequence: CASIKNRGPYNEQFF.